This T cell receptor beta chain was recovered during a study of blood T cell repertoires in COVID-19. Study-level information: There were acute and convalescent COVID-19 samples, and they came from the United States, Italy and Spain. Sources were T cells, B-cell-depleted T cells, or PBMCs; the material itself was cDNA or gDNA.

Using immunoSEQ multiplex PCR, the repertoire was profiled, and TCRdb retains in-frame clones only, with some absent. The table lists approximately 200,000 clones, 88% of them singletons. The germline V gene has CDR1 SGHTA and CDR2 FQGTGA. Trimming removed 5 bases at V and 1 base at J, with 8 bases between. The CDR3 is 13 amino acids. In terms of age and location, participants ranged from roughly 18 to 100 years and lived in about two dozen US areas. All exposed participants met a person with COVID-19 within 2 weeks before entering the study. The receptor was derived from a woman in her twenties or thirties who had been exposed to COVID-19. Sequences were obtained from PBMCs or T cells enriched from blood (not recorded which). The chain links TRBV7-3 to TRBJ1-1, with unresolved D. CDR3 sequence (DNA): TGTGCCAGCAGCCTTAGCCGGAACACTGAAGCTTTCTTT. Its translation: CASSLSRNTEAFF.